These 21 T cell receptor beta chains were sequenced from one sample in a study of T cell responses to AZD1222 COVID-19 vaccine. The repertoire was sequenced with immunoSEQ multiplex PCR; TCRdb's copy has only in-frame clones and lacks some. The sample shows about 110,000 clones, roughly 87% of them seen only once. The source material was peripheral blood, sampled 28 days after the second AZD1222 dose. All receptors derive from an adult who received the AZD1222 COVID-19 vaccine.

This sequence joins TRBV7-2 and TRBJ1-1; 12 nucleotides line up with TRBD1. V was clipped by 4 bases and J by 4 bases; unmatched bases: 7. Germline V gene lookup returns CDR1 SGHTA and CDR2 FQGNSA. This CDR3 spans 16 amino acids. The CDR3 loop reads CASSSTGTGGRTEAFF. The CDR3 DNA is TGTGCCAGCAGCTCGACCGGGACAGGGGGCCGCACTGAAGCTTTCTTT. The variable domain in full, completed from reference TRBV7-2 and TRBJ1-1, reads GAGVSQSPSNKVTEKGKDVELRCDPISGHTALYWYRQSLGQGLEFLIYFQGNSAPDKSGLPSDRFSAERTGGSVSTLTIQRTQQEDSAVYLCASSSTGTGGRTEAFFGQGTRLTVV.

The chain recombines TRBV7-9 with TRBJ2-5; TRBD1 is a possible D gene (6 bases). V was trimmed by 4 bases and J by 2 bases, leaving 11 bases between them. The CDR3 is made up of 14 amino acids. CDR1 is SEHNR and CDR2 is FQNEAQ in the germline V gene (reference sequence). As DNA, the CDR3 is TGTGCCAGCAGCTCTGCAGGACAGCAAGAGACCCAGTACTTC. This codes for CASSSAGQQETQYF.

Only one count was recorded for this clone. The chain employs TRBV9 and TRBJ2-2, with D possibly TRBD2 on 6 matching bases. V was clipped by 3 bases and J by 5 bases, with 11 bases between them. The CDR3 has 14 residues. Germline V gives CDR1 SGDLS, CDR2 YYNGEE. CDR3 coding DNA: TGTGCCAGCAGCGGGGTTAGCGGAACCGGGGAGCTGTTTTTT. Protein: CASSGVSGTGELFF.

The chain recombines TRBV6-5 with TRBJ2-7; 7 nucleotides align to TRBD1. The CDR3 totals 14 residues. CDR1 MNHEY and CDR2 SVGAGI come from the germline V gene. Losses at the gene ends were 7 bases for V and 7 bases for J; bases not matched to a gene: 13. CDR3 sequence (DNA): TGTGCCAGCACCCCGGGACAGAAATTGGGAGAGCAGTACTTC. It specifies CASTPGQKLGEQYF.

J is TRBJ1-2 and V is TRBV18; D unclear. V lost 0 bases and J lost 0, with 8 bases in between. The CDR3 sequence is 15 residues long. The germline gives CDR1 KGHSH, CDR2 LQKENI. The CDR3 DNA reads TGTGCCAGCTCACCACCGGGGAGGGCTAACTATGGCTACACCTTC. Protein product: CASSPPGRANYGYTF.

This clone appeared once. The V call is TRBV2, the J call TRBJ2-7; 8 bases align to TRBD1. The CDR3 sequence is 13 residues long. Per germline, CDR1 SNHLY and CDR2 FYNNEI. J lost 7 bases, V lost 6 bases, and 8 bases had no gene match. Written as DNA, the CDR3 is TGTGCCAGCAGCAACGGACAGGGCGGGGAGCAGTACTTC. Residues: CASSNGQGGEQYF.

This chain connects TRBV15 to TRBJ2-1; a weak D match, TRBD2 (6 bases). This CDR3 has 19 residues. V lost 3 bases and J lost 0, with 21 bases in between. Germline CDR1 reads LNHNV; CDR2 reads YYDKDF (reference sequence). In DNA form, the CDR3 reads TGTGCCACCAGCAGCCGGGACTCCGATAAATCCTCCTCCTACAATGAGCAGTTCTTC. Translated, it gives CATSSRDSDKSSSYNEQFF.

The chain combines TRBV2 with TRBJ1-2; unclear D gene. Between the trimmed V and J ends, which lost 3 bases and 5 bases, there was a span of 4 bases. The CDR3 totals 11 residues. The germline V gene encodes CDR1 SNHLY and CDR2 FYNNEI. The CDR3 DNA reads TGTGCCAGCAGTGAGGGATATGGCTACACCTTC. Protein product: CASSEGYGYTF.

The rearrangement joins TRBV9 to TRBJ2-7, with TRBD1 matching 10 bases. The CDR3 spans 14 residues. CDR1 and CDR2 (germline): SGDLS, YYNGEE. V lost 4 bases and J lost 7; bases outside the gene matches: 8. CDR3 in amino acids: CASSTNDRGREQYF. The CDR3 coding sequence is TGTGCCAGCAGCACAAATGACAGGGGGCGGGAGCAGTACTTC.

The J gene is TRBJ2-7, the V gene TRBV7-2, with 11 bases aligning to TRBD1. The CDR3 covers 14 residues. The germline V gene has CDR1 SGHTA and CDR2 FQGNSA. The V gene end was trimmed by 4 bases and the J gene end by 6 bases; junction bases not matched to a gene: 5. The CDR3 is CASSSTGTGGEQYF. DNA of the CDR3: TGTGCCAGCAGCTCGACCGGGACAGGGGGCGAGCAGTACTTC.

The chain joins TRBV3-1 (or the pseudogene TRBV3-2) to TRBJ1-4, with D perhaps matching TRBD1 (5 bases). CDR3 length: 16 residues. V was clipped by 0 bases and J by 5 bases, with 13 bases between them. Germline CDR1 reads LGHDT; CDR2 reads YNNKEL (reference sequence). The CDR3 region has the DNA TGTGCCAGCAGCCAAGAGAGGGGCGCATGGAATGAAAAACTGTTTTTT. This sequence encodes CASSQERGAWNEKLFF.

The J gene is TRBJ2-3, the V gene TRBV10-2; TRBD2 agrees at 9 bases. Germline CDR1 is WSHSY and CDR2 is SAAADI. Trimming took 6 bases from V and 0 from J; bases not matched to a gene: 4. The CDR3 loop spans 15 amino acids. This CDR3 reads CASSPSGVSTDTQYF. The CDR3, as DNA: TGCGCCAGCAGCCCTAGCGGGGTAAGCACAGATACGCAGTATTTT.

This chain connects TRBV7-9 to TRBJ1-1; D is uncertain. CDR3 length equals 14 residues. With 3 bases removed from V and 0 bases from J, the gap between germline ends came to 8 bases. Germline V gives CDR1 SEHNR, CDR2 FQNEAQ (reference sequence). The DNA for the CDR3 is TGTGCCAGCAGCTTCCCACCCATGAACACTGAAGCTTTCTTT. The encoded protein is CASSFPPMNTEAFF.

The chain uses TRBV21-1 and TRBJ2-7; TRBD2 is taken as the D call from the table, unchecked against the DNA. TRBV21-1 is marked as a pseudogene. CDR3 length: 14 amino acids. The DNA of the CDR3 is TGTGCCAGCAGCAAAGGCGGGGGGGCCTACGAGCAGTACTTC. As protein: CASSKGGGAYEQYF.

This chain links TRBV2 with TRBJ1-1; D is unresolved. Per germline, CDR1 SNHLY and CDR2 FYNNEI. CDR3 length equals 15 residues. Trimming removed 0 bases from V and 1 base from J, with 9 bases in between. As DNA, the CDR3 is TGTGCCAGCAGTGAAGCCGAGTTTACGAACACTGAAGCTTTCTTT. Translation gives CASSEAEFTNTEAFF.

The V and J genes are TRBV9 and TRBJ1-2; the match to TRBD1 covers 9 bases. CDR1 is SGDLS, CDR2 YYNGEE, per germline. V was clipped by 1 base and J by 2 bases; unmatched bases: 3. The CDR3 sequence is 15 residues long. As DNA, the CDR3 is TGTGCCAGCAGCGTACGGGACAGGGTGAACTATGGCTACACCTTC. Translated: CASSVRDRVNYGYTF.

In nucleotides, the CDR3 is TGCGCCAGCAGCTGGACAGGACTCGCGAACACCGGGGAGCTGTTTTTT. Translation: CASSWTGLANTGELFF. V gene TRBV5-1 combines with J gene TRBJ2-2, with 7 nucleotides matching TRBD1. Trimming at V came to 3 bases and at J to 0 bases, leaving 5 bases not matched to a gene. CDR1 and CDR2 from the germline V gene are SGHRS and YFSETQ. The CDR3 is 16 residues long.

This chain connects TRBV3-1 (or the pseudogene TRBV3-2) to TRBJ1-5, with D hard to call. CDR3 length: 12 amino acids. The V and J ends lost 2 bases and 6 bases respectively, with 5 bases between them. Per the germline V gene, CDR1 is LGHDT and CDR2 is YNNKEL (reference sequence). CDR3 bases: TGTGCCAGCAGCCAATTCAGTCAGCCCCAGCATTTT. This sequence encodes CASSQFSQPQHF.

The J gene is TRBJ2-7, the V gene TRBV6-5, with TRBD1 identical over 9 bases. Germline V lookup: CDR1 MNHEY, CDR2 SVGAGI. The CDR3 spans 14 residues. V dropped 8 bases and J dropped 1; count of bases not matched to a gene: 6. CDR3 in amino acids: CASRPGQGSYEQYF. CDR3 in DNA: TGTGCCAGCCGCCCCGGACAGGGGTCCTACGAGCAGTACTTC.

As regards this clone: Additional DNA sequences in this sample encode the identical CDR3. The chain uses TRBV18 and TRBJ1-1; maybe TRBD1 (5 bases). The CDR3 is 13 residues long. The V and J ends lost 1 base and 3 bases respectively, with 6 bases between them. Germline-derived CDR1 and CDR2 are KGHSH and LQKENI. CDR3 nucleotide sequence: TGTGCCAGCTCACCACGAGGGGACACTGAAGCTTTCTTT. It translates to CASSPRGDTEAFF.

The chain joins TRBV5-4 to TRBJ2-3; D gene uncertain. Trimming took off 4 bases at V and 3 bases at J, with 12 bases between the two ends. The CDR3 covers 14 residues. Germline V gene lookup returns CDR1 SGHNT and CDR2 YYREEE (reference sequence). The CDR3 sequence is CASSQDGRTDTQYF. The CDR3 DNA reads TGTGCCAGCAGCCAGGACGGTAGGACAGATACGCAGTATTTT.